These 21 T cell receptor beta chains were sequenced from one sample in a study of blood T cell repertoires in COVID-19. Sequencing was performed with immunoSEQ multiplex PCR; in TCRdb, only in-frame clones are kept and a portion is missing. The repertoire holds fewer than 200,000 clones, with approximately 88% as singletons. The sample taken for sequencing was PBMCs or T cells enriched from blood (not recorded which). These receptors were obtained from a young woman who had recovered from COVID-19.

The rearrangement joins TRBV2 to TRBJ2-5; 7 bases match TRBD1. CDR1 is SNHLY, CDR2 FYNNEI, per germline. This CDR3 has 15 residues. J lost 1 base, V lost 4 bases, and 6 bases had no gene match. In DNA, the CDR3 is TGTGCCAGCAGTGCCCAGACAGGGACCCAAGAGACCCAGTACTTC. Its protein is CASSAQTGTQETQYF.

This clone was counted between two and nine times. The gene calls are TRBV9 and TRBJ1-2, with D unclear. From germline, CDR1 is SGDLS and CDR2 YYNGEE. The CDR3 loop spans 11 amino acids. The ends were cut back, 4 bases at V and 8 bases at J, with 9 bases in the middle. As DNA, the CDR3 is TGTGCCAGCAGCACACCGGGGGGCTACACCTTC. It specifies CASSTPGGYTF.

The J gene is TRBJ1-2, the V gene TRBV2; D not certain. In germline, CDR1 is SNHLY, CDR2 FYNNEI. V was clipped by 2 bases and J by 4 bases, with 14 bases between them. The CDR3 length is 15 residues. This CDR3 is CASSERGAASYGYTF. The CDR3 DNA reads TGTGCCAGCAGTGAACGGGGAGCGGCAAGCTATGGCTACACCTTC.

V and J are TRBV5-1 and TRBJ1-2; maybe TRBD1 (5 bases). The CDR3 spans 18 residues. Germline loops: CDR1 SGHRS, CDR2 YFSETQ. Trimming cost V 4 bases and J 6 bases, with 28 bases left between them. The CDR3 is CASSAFLLWDSPGHGYTF. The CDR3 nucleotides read TGCGCCAGCAGCGCGTTTTTGTTGTGGGACTCCCCGGGGCATGGCTACACCTTC.

This CDR3 reads CASRQGWGQPQHF. The CDR3 DNA sequence: TGTGCCAGCCGACAGGGATGGGGGCAGCCCCAGCATTTT. The rearrangement links TRBV27 to TRBJ1-5, with 7 bases that match TRBD1. Germline CDR1 is MNHEY and CDR2 is SMNVEV (reference sequence). J gave up 7 bases and V 8 bases, and 8 bases lay outside the gene matches. This CDR3 spans 13 amino acids.

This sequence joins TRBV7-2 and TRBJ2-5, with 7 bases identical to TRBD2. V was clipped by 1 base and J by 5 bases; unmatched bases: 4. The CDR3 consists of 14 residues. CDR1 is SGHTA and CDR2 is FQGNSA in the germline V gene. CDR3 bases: TGTGCCAGCAGCTTAGTCCGCGGGGGTGAGACCCAGTACTTC. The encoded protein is CASSLVRGGETQYF.

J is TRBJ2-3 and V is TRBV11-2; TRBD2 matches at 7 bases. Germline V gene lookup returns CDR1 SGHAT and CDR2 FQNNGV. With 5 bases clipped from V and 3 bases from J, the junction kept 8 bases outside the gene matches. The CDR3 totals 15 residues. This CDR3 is CASSLTSTRTDTQYF. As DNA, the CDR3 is TGTGCCAGCAGCCTGACTAGCACGAGGACAGATACGCAGTATTTT.

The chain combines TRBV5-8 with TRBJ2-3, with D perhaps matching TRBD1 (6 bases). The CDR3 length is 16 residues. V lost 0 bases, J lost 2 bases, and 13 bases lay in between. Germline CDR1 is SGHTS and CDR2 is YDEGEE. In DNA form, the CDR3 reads TGTGCCAGCAGCTTGGCACAGGGTGGAAACACAGATACGCAGTATTTT. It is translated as CASSLAQGGNTDTQYF.

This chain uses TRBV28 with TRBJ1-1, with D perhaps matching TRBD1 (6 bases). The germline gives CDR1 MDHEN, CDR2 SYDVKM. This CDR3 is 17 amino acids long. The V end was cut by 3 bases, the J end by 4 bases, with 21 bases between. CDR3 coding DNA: TGTGCCAGCAGTTTGTTGCCCCTCTCCGGGGGGCCCACTGAAGCTTTCTTT. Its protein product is CASSLLPLSGGPTEAFF.

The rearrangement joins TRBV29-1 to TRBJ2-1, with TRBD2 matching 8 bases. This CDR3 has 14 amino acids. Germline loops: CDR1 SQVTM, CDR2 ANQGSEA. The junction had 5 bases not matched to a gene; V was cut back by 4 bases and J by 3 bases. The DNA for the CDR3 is TGCAGCGTTGGGTTGCTAGCGGGCTACAATGAGCAGTTCTTC. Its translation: CSVGLLAGYNEQFF.

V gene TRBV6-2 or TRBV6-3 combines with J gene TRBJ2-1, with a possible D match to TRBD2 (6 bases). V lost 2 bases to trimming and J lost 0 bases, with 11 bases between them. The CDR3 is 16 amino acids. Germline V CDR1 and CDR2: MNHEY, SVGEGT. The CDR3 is CASSYLPGSSYNEQFF. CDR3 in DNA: TGTGCCAGCAGTTACCTCCCCGGGAGCTCCTACAATGAGCAGTTCTTC.

The CDR3 is CAISPGQGGTDTQYF. DNA of the CDR3: TGTGCCATCAGCCCTGGGCAGGGGGGCACAGATACGCAGTATTTT. This chain joins TRBV10-3 and TRBJ2-3; 7 nucleotides agree with TRBD1. The CDR3 sequence is 15 residues long. V was clipped by 6 bases and J by 1 base; unmatched bases: 7. CDR1 ENHRY and CDR2 SYGVKD come from the germline V gene.

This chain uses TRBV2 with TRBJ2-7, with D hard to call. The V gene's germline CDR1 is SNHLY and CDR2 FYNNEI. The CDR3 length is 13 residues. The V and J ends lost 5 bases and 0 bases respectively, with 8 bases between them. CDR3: CASSSDISYEQYF. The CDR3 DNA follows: TGTGCCAGCAGTTCCGACATCTCCTACGAGCAGTACTTC. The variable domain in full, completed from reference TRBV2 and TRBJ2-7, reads EPEVTQTPSHQVTQMGQEVILRCVPISNHLYFYWYRQILGQKVEFLVSFYNNEISEKSEIFDDQFSVERPDGSNFTLKIRSTKLEDSAMYFCASSSDISYEQYFGPGTRLTVT.

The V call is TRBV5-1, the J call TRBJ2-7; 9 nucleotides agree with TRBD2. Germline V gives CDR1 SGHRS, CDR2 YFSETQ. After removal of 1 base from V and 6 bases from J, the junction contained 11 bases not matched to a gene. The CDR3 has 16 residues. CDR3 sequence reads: CASSLRAASGNSEQYF. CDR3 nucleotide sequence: TGCGCCAGCAGCTTGAGGGCCGCTAGCGGGAACAGCGAGCAGTACTTC.

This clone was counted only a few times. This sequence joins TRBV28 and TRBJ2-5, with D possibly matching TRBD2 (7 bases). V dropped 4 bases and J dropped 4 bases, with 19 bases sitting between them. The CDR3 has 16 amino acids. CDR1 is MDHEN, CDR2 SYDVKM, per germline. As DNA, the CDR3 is TGTGCCAGCAGTTCGACACGGAGGGGGGGCGGAGAGACCCAGTACTTC. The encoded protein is CASSSTRRGGGETQYF.

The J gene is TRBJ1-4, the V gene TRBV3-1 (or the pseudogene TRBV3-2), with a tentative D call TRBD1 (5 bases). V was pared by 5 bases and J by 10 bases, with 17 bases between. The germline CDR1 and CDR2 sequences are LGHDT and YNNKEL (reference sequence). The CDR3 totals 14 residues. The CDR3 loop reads CASSVRPRRGKLFF. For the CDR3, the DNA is TGTGCCAGCAGCGTCCGACCCCGAAGGGGAAAACTGTTTTTT.

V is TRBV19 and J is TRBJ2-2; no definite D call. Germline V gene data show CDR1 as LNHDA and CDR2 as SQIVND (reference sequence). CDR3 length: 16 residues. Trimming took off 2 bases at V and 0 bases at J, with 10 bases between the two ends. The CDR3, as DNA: TGTGCCAGTAGTATAAGCAACTCCCCGAACACCGGGGAGCTGTTTTTT. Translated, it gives CASSISNSPNTGELFF.

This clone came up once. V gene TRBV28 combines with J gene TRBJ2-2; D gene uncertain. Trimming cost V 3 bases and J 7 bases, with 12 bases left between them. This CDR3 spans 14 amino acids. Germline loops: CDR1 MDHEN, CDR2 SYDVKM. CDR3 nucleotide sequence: TGTGCCAGCAGTTTCCCTCTTCGTGTCGGGGAGCTGTTTTTT. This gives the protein CASSFPLRVGELFF. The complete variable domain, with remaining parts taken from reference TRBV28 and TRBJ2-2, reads DVKVTQSSRYLVKRTGEKVFLECVQDMDHENMFWYRQDPGLGLRLIYFSYDVKMKEKGDIPEGYSVSREKKERFSLILESASTNQTSMYLCASSFPLRVGELFFGEGSRLTVL.

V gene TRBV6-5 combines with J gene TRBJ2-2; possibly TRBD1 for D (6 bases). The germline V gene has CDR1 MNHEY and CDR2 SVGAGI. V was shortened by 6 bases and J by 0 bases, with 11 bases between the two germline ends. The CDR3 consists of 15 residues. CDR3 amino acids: CASSPGHTNTGELFF. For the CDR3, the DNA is TGTGCCAGCAGCCCGGGACATACGAACACCGGGGAGCTGTTTTTT.

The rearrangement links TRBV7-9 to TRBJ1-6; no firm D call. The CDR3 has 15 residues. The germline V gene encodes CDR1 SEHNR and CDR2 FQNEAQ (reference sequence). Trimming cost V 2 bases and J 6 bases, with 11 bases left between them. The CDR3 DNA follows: TGTGCCAGCAGCTTAATGTCACACACTAATTCACCCCTCCACTTT. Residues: CASSLMSHTNSPLHF.

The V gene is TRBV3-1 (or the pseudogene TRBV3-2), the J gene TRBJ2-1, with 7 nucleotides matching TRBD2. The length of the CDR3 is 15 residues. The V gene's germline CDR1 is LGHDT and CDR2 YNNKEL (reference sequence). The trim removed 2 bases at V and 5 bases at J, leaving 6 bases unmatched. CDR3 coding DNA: TGTGCCAGCAGCCAATGGGGGGGGACTAACAATGAGCAGTTCTTC. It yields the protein CASSQWGGTNNEQFF.